The 31 T cell receptor beta chains reported below all come from one sample, sequenced in a study of somatic mutations in cytotoxic T cells in rheumatoid arthritis. TCRdb's table, derived via immunoSEQ multiplex PCR, lists solely in-frame clones and lacks some. The table has about 20,000 clones, about 82% seen once. Specimen: CD8+ T cells sorted from blood. The source of these receptors is a woman aged 45-59 years in good health.

The chain combines TRBV5-1 with TRBJ1-2, with a possible D match to TRBD1 (6 bases). In germline, CDR1 is SGHRS, CDR2 YFSETQ. The CDR3 covers 16 residues. V was trimmed by 2 bases and J by 3 bases, leaving 17 bases between them. For the CDR3, the DNA is TGCGCCAGCAGCTTCGGGGGGGCAGGGCTGGACTATGGCTACACCTTC. This translates into CASSFGGAGLDYGYTF.

This clone came up once. This sequence joins TRBV7-9 and TRBJ2-1; 8 bases line up with TRBD1. There are 18 residues in the CDR3. Germline assignment: CDR1 SEHNR and CDR2 FQNEAQ (reference sequence). The V gene end was trimmed by 1 base and the J gene end by 2 bases; junction bases not matched to a gene: 10. In nucleotides, the CDR3 is TGTGCCAGCAGCTTAGGATTGAGACAGGGGCATACCTACAATGAGCAGTTCTTC. Translation: CASSLGLRQGHTYNEQFF.

V gene TRBV6-5 combines with J gene TRBJ2-7; D may be TRBD1 (5 bases). This CDR3 has 15 amino acids. The V gene lost 3 bases and the J gene lost 3 bases, with 15 bases spanning the gap. CDR1 and CDR2 (germline): MNHEY, SVGAGI. As DNA, the CDR3 is TGTGCCAGCAGTTATGGGGCTACAGGTGGCTACGAGCAGTACTTC. It yields the protein CASSYGATGGYEQYF.

CDR3 amino acids: CASSQDILRDDTQYF. DNA for the CDR3: TGCGCCAGCAGCCAAGATATACTCCGCGACGATACGCAGTATTTT. The chain couples TRBV4-3 to TRBJ2-3; no definite D call. V dropped 0 bases and J dropped 6 bases, with 13 bases sitting between them. This CDR3 is 15 amino acids long. Germline values: CDR1 LGHNA, CDR2 YSLEER.

The V and J genes are TRBV7-6 and TRBJ2-1; D uncertain. Trimming stripped 5 bases from V and 6 bases from J, with 8 bases between. The germline gives CDR1 SGHVS, CDR2 FNYEAQ. The CDR3 runs to 12 residues. The chain's CDR3 is CASSATINEQFF. CDR3 coding DNA: TGTGCCAGCAGCGCAACGATCAATGAGCAGTTCTTC.

V gene TRBV27 combines with J gene TRBJ1-5; tentative D call: TRBD1 (6 bases). Germline CDR1 and CDR2: MNHEY and SMNVEV (reference sequence). V was cut by 2 bases and J by 5 bases, with 10 bases left in between. The CDR3 is 14 amino acids. DNA for the CDR3: TGTGCCAGCAGTTTAACAGGGTATGATCAGCCCCAGCATTTT. Translated, it gives CASSLTGYDQPQHF.

This rearrangement joins TRBV5-8 to TRBJ1-5, with D perhaps matching TRBD1 (6 bases). V was trimmed by 3 bases and J by 3 bases, leaving 19 bases between them. Germline V lookup: CDR1 SGHTS, CDR2 YDEGEE. This CDR3 region has 17 residues. The CDR3 is CASSSYRLDRFNQPQHF. DNA for the CDR3: TGTGCCAGCAGCTCATACCGCCTGGACAGATTCAATCAGCCCCAGCATTTT.

CDR3 nucleotide sequence: TGTGCCAGCAGCAATGACAGGAGCGTTTGGGAAGAGACCCAGTACTTC. This sequence encodes CASSNDRSVWEETQYF. This chain connects TRBV21-1 to TRBJ2-5; the D call of TRBD1 is as the table states it, not checked on the DNA. TRBV21-1 is a pseudogene segment. The CDR3 is made up of 16 amino acids.

The chain links TRBV4-3 to TRBJ1-5; D uncertain. Germline-derived CDR1 and CDR2 are LGHNA and YSLEER. This CDR3 is 14 amino acids long. V was clipped by 1 base and J by 4 bases, with 8 bases between them. The CDR3 sequence: CASSQAMENQPQHF. Written as DNA, the CDR3 is TGCGCCAGCAGCCAAGCCATGGAGAATCAGCCCCAGCATTTT.

The chain employs TRBV4-2 and TRBJ2-2; the D is unclear. This CDR3 has 15 amino acids. Germline lookup yields CDR1 LGHNA and CDR2 YNFKEQ. V lost 5 bases and J lost 4, with 14 bases in between. This CDR3 is CASSKGVDGTGELFF. The CDR3 region has the DNA TGTGCCAGCAGCAAAGGAGTTGATGGCACCGGGGAGCTGTTTTTT.

This clone came up a few times. The chain couples TRBV7-9 to TRBJ1-1; D gene unclear. Between the trimmed V and J ends, which lost 5 bases and 5 bases, there was a span of 6 bases. The CDR3 runs 11 residues. Germline values: CDR1 SEHNR, CDR2 FQNEAQ (reference sequence). CDR3 region: CASSLYTEAFF. In nucleotides, the CDR3 is TGTGCCAGCAGCCTCTATACTGAAGCTTTCTTT.

The rearrangement links TRBV7-8 to TRBJ2-1; maybe TRBD2 (6 bases). Per germline, CDR1 SGHVS and CDR2 FQNEAQ. This CDR3 region has 16 residues. Trimming cost V 0 bases and J 7 bases, with 16 bases left between them. The CDR3 region is CASSLAGGPSVNEQFF. The CDR3 DNA reads TGTGCCAGCAGCTTAGCGGGAGGACCGTCGGTTAATGAGCAGTTCTTC.

This chain joins TRBV21-1 and TRBJ2-4. TRBV21-1 is a known pseudogene. The CDR3 extends over 12 amino acids. CDR3 loop: CASRQLANIQYF. The CDR3, as DNA: TGTGCCAGCCGGCAACTGGCAAACATTCAGTACTTC.

This clone was detected only once. The V call is TRBV9, the J call TRBJ2-3; the match to TRBD1 covers 7 bases. After removal of 3 bases from V and 4 bases from J, the junction contained 11 bases not matched to a gene. CDR3 length: 16 amino acids. In germline, CDR1 is SGDLS, CDR2 YYNGEE. The CDR3 here is CASSARTGPTSDTQYF. CDR3 nucleotides: TGTGCCAGCAGCGCGCGGACAGGTCCGACCTCAGATACGCAGTATTTT.

The chain is built from TRBV19 and TRBJ1-2, with no clear D. Germline CDR1 reads LNHDA; CDR2 reads SQIVND (reference sequence). The CDR3 totals 14 residues. Trimming shortened V by 2 bases and J by 4 bases, and 11 bases separated the two germline ends. The CDR3, as DNA: TGTGCCAGTAGTATAAATCCGGGGATCTATGGCTACACCTTC. Its protein product is CASSINPGIYGYTF.

The chain recombines TRBV6-6 with TRBJ1-1, with D uncertain. Trimming took 2 bases from V and 0 from J, leaving 10 bases between them. The germline CDR1 and CDR2 sequences are MNHNY and SVGAGI (reference sequence). The CDR3 length is 15 residues. The CDR3 loop reads CASSYMAPMNTEAFF. The CDR3 DNA reads TGTGCCAGCAGTTACATGGCCCCCATGAACACTGAAGCTTTCTTT.

V gene TRBV10-3 combines with J gene TRBJ2-1, with 7 bases aligning to TRBD1. The CDR3 covers 15 residues. The V gene end was trimmed by 0 bases and the J gene end by 7 bases; junction bases not matched to a gene: 6. CDR1 and CDR2 (germline): ENHRY, SYGVKD. CDR3 DNA: TGTGCCATCAGTGAGTCTACGGGACAGCGTAATGAGCAGTTCTTC. Encoded protein: CAISESTGQRNEQFF.

This clone was picked up a small number of times. The V gene is TRBV28, the J gene TRBJ2-1; D tentatively reads TRBD1 or TRBD2 (5 bases each). The CDR3 totals 15 residues. Trimming shortened V by 6 bases and J by 0 bases, and 12 bases separated the two germline ends. Germline CDR1 MDHEN, CDR2 SYDVKM. CDR3 bases: TGTGCCAGCAGGCTCGGGACCGCCTCCTACAATGAGCAGTTCTTC. Translation gives CASRLGTASYNEQFF. The whole variable domain, filled in from reference TRBV28 and TRBJ2-1, reads DVKVTQSSRYLVKRTGEKVFLECVQDMDHENMFWYRQDPGLGLRLIYFSYDVKMKEKGDIPEGYSVSREKKERFSLILESASTNQTSMYLCASRLGTASYNEQFFGPGTRLTVL.

The V gene is TRBV7-2, the J gene TRBJ2-3; 7 nucleotides agree with TRBD2. The CDR3 sequence is 15 residues long. Germline CDR1 reads SGHTA; CDR2 reads FQGNSA. After removal of 4 bases from V and 4 bases from J, the junction contained 8 bases not matched to a gene. The CDR3 reads CASSSGLVWPDTQYF. CDR3 bases: TGTGCCAGCAGCTCTGGACTAGTGTGGCCAGATACGCAGTATTTT.

The chain recombines TRBV19 with TRBJ2-7; TRBD2 agrees at 7 bases. After removal of 7 bases from V and 3 bases from J, the junction contained 9 bases not matched to a gene. Germline CDR1 and CDR2: LNHDA and SQIVND (reference sequence). CDR3 size: 14 residues. The CDR3 bases are TGTGCCAGTAACTTAGGGAGGGGAAACTACGAGCAGTACTTC. It translates to CASNLGRGNYEQYF.

The chain recombines TRBV6-6 with TRBJ2-1, with D possibly TRBD2 on 6 matching bases. CDR3 length equals 15 residues. Germline V CDR1 and CDR2: MNHNY, SVGAGI (reference sequence). V was pared by 6 bases and J by 4 bases, with 16 bases between. The CDR3 bases are TGTGCCAGCAGGGACGCAGGACTACCATACAATGAGCAGTTCTTC. Residues: CASRDAGLPYNEQFF.

The chain recombines TRBV27 with TRBJ2-5, with D maybe TRBD1 (6 bases). The CDR3 extends over 13 amino acids. Trimming removed 6 bases from V and 2 bases from J, with 10 bases in between. The germline V gene has CDR1 MNHEY and CDR2 SMNVEV (reference sequence). CDR3 nucleotides: TGTGCCAGCAGCCCGCAGGGGCAAGAGACCCAGTACTTC. It codes for CASSPQGQETQYF.

J is TRBJ2-1 and V is TRBV4-3, with a possible D match to TRBD1 (7 bases). V lost 3 bases and J 7 bases, leaving 19 bases between the germline ends. From germline, CDR1 is LGHNA and CDR2 YSLEER. The CDR3 covers 16 residues. CDR3 nucleotide sequence: TGCGCCAGCAGCCACGGGTGGAGGGACAGCCGAAATGAGCAGTTCTTC. Encoded protein: CASSHGWRDSRNEQFF.

V gene TRBV12-5 combines with J gene TRBJ1-2; TRBD1 matches 7 bases. Germline CDR1 reads LGHNT; CDR2 reads FRNRAP. Germline trimming cut 5 bases from V and 4 bases from J; bases unmatched to any gene: 1. This CDR3 spans 12 amino acids. The CDR3 nucleotides are TGTGCTAGTGGTGGGGACAGCTATGGCTACACCTTC. Its protein is CASGGDSYGYTF. The full variable domain, completed using reference TRBV12-5 and TRBJ1-2, is DARVTQTPRHKVTEMGQEVTMRCQPILGHNTVFWYRQTMMQGLELLAYFRNRAPLDDSGMPKDRFSAEMPDATLATLKIQPSEPRDSAVYFCASGGDSYGYTFGSGTRLTVV.

The rearrangement joins TRBV27 to TRBJ1-6; D not certain. Germline CDR1 is MNHEY and CDR2 is SMNVEV (reference sequence). Trimming cost V 6 bases and J 0 bases, with 12 bases left between them. The CDR3 contains 16 residues. The CDR3 DNA is TGTGCCAGCAGGACTGGGCCCAGCTCCTATAATTCACCCCTCCACTTT. It yields the protein CASRTGPSSYNSPLHF.

This chain connects TRBV13 to TRBJ2-7, with a weak D call TRBD2 (5 bases). Germline assignment: CDR1 PRHDT and CDR2 FYEKMQ (reference sequence). The CDR3 is 14 residues long. Trimming took 0 bases from V and 7 from J, leaving 13 bases between them. The CDR3: CASSLGVRSGEQYV. CDR3 DNA: TGTGCCAGCAGCTTAGGAGTACGGTCGGGGGAGCAGTACGTC.

The V call is TRBV11-2, the J call TRBJ2-3; 7 bases fit TRBD2. CDR1 is SGHAT, CDR2 FQNNGV, per germline. The V segment lost 5 bases and the J segment 4 bases; nucleotides outside the gene matches: 9. The CDR3 has 15 amino acids. CDR3 coding DNA: TGTGCCAGCAGCGGGTCGGGGGGAAGATCAGATACGCAGTATTTT. It is translated as CASSGSGGRSDTQYF.

The chain has TRBV4-1 and TRBJ1-6; D not resolved. Germline CDR1 is MGHRA and CDR2 is YSYEKL. V was cut by 1 base and J by 8 bases, with 6 bases left in between. This CDR3 has 13 residues. DNA for the CDR3: TGCGCCAGCAGCCAAGTCGGGGATTCACCCCTCCACTTT. The encoded protein is CASSQVGDSPLHF.

The chain joins TRBV4-1 to TRBJ2-7; D unresolved. Trimming pared 1 base from V and 0 bases from J, leaving 7 bases between. CDR1 MGHRA and CDR2 YSYEKL come from the germline V gene. The CDR3 has 14 residues. CDR3 nucleotide sequence: TGCGCCAGCAGCCAAGTCAGCCTCTCCTACGAGCAGTACTTC. Translated, it gives CASSQVSLSYEQYF.

The V gene is TRBV7-8, the J gene TRBJ2-1; the D gene is possibly TRBD1 (6 bases). Trimming pared 3 bases from V and 7 bases from J, leaving 16 bases between. Germline V lookup: CDR1 SGHVS, CDR2 FQNEAQ. This CDR3 is built from 15 residues. CDR3 loop: CASSLGHRLMNEQFF. CDR3 coding DNA: TGTGCCAGCAGCTTGGGACACCGATTGATGAATGAGCAGTTCTTC. Variable domain in full (rest from reference TRBV7-8 and TRBJ2-1): GAGVSQSPRYKVAKRGQDVALRCDPISGHVSLFWYQQALGQGPEFLTYFQNEAQLDKSGLPSDRFFAERPEGSVSTLKIQRTQQEDSAVYLCASSLGHRLMNEQFFGPGTRLTVL.

This clone appeared a few times. V is TRBV28 and J is TRBJ2-3; 11 bases are shared with TRBD2. The germline V gene has CDR1 MDHEN and CDR2 SYDVKM. CDR3 length: 16 amino acids. Trimming at V came to 5 bases and at J to 3 bases, leaving 7 bases not matched to a gene. CDR3 protein: CASSHLTSGGTDTQYF. In nucleotides, the CDR3 is TGTGCCAGCAGTCACCTCACTAGCGGGGGTACAGATACGCAGTATTTT.